A selection of T cell receptor beta chains follows, all from one sample in a study of sequential checkpoint blockade in melanoma. The protocol was immunoSEQ multiplex PCR, while the TCRdb copy is restricted to in-frame clones and leaves out a portion. The sample has 35,000 to 40,000 clones, 86% seen once. Sequenced material: CD8+ T cells sorted from blood (inferred from file names), taken from a patient given nivolumab and ipilimumab in sequence. The receptor set was obtained from a human donor with melanoma. CDR3s include the opening cysteine and the closing phenylalanine or tryptophan. A D gene is named only where the DNA matches it firmly. Expanded clones get a size class; other rows say once, few or many, or leave the size out.

>TRBJ2-1|.|TRBV6-5|.
TGTGCCAGCAGTCGAGACCCAGCGGGCAGAAATGAGCAGTTCTTC
CASSRDPAGRNEQFF
>TRBJ1-2|TRBD1|TRBV15|once
TGTGCCACCAGCCGGACAGGGCTAAACTATGGCTACACCTTC
CATSRTGLNYGYTF
>TRBJ2-1|TRBD2|TRBV27|.
TGTGCCAGCAGGGGACTAGCGGAAGAGCAGTTCTTC
CASRGLAEEQFF
>TRBJ1-2|TRBD1|TRBV12-5|.
TGTGCTAGTGGTCCCTCCCTAGGGGACAGGGATAACTATGGCTACACCTTC
CASGPSLGDRDNYGYTF
>TRBJ1-5|.|TRBV5-3|.
TGTGCCAGAAGCTTTACTCCTCAGGGGTCGGATCAGCCCCAGCATTTT
CARSFTPQGSDQPQHF
>TRBJ2-1|.|TRBV27|.
TGTGCCAGCAGTACCAATTGGGGCAGTAACAATGAGCAGTTCTTC
CASSTNWGSNNEQFF
>TRBJ2-2|TRBD1|TRBV25-1|once
TGTGCCAGCAGTGAAGGGACAGGGGGAACCGGGGAGCTGTTTTTT
CASSEGTGGTGELFF
>TRBJ1-5|TRBD1|TRBV5-1|once
TGCGCCAGCAGCTCGAAATTACAGGGGCCCAATCAGCCCCAGCATTTT
CASSSKLQGPNQPQHF
>TRBJ2-5|TRBD1|TRBV30|.
TGTGCCTGGAGCCTCGGGACAGGGGGGTGGCAGACCCAGTACTTC
CAWSLGTGGWQTQYF
>TRBJ2-7|.|TRBV5-1|.
TGCGCCAGCAGCTTGTATCCAGGCGAGCAGTACTTC
CASSLYPGEQYF
>TRBJ1-5|.|TRBV19|.
TGTGCCAGTACGGCGGGGCTGAAGCCCCAGCATTTT
CASTAGLKPQHF
>TRBJ2-1|TRBD2|TRBV5-6|.
TGTGCCAGCAGCTTGGGGACGGGAGGAAACTTCTTC
CASSLGTGGNFF
>TRBJ2-5|TRBD2|TRBV5-4|.
TGTGCCAGCGGGAGGGTGCTACAAGAGACCCAGTACTTC
CASGRVLQETQYF